This T cell receptor (beta chain) comes out of a study of T cell repertoires in cytomegalovirus infection. Study as a whole: The study used recently identified HLA-C-restricted and well-studied HLA-B-restricted CMV epitopes. Public TCR beta signature analysis indicated the presence of both CMV infection and matching HLA type. Notes on the study in general: Frequencies of public TCR beta families were cumulated, and this identified carriers of CMV plus the relevant HLA. There were HLA-C-restricted CMV-specific TCR beta clonotypes dominating the ex vivo response.

TCRdb re-analysed the reads in MiXCR, keeping a single row per CDR3 protein. Of a few hundred thousand distinct CDR3 sequences listed, roughly 43% were seen once; the top ten hold around 45%. As concerns this clonotype: As yet, its antigen is unknown.

The CDR3 runs 19 residues. Trimming took 3 bases from V and 4 from J, leaving 26 bases between them. Germline CDR1 MGHRA, CDR2 YSYEKL. This chain links TRBV4-1 with TRBJ2-3; unclear D gene. The TCR comes from a human donor in good health (CMV status not recorded). Some clones in this sample may be carry-over from other donors' samples. The input for sequencing was cultured PBMCs, taken from culture after CMV antigen stimulation. Written as DNA, the CDR3 is TGCGCCAGCAGCCACCCCAAACTGCCCGAGCGTGGAGCCCCAGATACGCAGTATTTT. Translation: CASSHPKLPERGAPDTQYF.